The entry that follows covers one T cell receptor (beta chain) sequence. Adults between roughly 18 and 90 years of age took part from 24 US areas. CDR3 length equals 15 residues. CDR1 ENHRY and CDR2 SYGVKD come from the germline V gene. J lost 6 bases, V lost 5 bases, and 10 bases had no gene match. This record belongs to a study of blood T cell repertoires in COVID-19. Libraries were prepared by immunoSEQ multiplex PCR; TCRdb keeps only in-frame clonotypes and omits some of them. The table shows some 130,000 clones, with 65% to 90% occurring only once. The source is a woman aged 45-59 years who had recovered from COVID-19. This chain links TRBV10-3 with TRBJ2-3; 8 bases are shared with TRBD1. Sequenced: PBMCs or T cells enriched from blood (not recorded which). The CDR3 spells CAISTWTGSGDTQYF. In DNA, the CDR3 is TGTGCCATCAGTACATGGACAGGGTCAGGGGATACGCAGTATTTT.